The TCR beta chain described here comes from a study of cytomegalovirus exposure and HLA in healthy donors. The PCR ran on 60 Vbeta and 13 Jbeta primers. Sequencing used immunoSEQ multiplex PCR; TCRdb keeps in-frame clones, though not all of them. Of about 100,000 clones in the sample, around 76% were seen once. This clone was seen only a few times. The CDR3 extends over 22 amino acids. The V segment lost 0 bases and the J segment 5 bases; nucleotides outside the gene matches: 20. CDR1 SGHRS and CDR2 YFSETQ come from the germline V gene. The sequence came from a man aged 35 to 55 in good health and CMV-seropositive. Sequencing used PBMCs. The rearrangement links TRBV5-1 to TRBJ2-7, with 16 bases aligning to TRBD2. Written as DNA, the CDR3 is TGCGCCAGCAGCTTGGATGTGGACTGGGGACTAGCGGGAGGGAGTCGGTCGGACGAGCAGTACTTC. Amino acids: CASSLDVDWGLAGGSRSDEQYF. Filled out from reference TRBV5-1 and TRBJ2-7, the complete variable domain reads KAGVTQTPRYLIKTRGQQVTLSCSPISGHRSVSWYQQTPGQGLQFLFEYFSETQRNKGNFPGRFSGRQFSNSRSEMNVSTLELGDSALYLCASSLDVDWGLAGGSRSDEQYFGPGTRLTVT.